This T cell receptor beta chain stems from a study of shared clonotypes between healthy human individuals. Study-wide results and limits: On the whole, naive subsets had larger estimated richness than memory subsets had.

Notes on this clone: As yet, its antigen is unknown. The sample carries other DNA sequences with the same CDR3.

Only in-frame clones appear in the TCRdb table, and some are missing; sequencing was by immunoSEQ multiplex PCR. The table lists roughly 1,800,000 clones, about 94% of them singletons. Positively selected for CCR7, the CD45RO-negative cells used as naive CD8 cells excluded terminally differentiated effector memory CD45RA+ cells. CDR1 and CDR2 (germline): SGDLS, YYNGEE. CDR3 length: 15 residues. V was trimmed by 2 bases and J by 0 bases, leaving 6 bases between them. The chain employs TRBV9 and TRBJ2-6; D is ambiguous. Sequencing was done on a sample of naive CD8+ T cells sorted from blood. The clonotype originates from a man aged 18 to 35 in good health. CDR3 nucleotide sequence: TGTGCCAGCAGCGTCGGGCCCTCTGGGGCCAACGTCCTGACTTTC. It encodes CASSVGPSGANVLTF.